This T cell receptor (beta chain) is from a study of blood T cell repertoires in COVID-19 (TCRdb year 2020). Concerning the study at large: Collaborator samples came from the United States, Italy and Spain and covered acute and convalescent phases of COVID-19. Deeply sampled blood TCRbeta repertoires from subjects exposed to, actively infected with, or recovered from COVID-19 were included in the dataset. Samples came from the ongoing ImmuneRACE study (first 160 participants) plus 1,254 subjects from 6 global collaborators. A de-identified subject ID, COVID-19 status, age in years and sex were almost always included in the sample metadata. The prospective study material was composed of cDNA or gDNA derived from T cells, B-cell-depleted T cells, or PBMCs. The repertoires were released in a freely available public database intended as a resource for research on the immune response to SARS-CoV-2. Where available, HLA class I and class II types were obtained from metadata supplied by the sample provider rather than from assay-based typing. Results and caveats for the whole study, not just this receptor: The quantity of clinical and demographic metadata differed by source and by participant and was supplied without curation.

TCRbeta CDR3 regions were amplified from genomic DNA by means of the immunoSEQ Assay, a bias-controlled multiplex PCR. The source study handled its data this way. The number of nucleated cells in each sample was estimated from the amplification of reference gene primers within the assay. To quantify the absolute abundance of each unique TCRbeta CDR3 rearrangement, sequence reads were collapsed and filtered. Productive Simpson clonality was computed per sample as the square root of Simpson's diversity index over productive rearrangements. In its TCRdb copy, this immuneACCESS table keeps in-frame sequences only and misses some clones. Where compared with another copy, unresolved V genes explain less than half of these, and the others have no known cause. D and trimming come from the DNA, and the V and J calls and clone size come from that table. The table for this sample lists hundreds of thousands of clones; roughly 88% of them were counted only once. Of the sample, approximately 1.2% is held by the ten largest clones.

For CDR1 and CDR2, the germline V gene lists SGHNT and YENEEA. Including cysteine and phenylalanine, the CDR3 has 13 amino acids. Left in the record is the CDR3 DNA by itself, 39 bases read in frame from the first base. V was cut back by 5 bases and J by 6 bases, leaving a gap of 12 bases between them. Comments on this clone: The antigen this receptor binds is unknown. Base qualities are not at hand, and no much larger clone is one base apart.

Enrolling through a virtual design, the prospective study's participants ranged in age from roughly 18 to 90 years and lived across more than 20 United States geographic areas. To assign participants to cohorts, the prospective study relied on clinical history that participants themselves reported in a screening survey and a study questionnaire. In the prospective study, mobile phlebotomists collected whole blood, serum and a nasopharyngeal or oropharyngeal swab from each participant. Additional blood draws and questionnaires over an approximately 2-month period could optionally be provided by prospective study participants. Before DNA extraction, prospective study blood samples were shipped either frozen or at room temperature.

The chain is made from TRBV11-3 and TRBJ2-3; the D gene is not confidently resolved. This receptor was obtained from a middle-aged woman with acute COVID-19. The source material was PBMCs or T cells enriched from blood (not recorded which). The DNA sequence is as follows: TGTGCCAGCAGCCCCTCTGAACTGGATACGCAGTATTTT. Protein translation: CASSPSELDTQYF. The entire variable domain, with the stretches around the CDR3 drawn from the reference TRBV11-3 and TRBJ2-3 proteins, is EAGVVQSPRYKIIEKKQPVAFWCNPISGHNTLYWYLQNLGQGPELLIRYENEEAVDDSQLPKDRFSAERLKGVDSTLKIQPAELGDSAVYLCASSPSELDTQYFGPGTRLTVL.